The rows below give T cell receptor beta chains drawn from one sample of a study of blood T cell repertoires in COVID-19. Only in-frame clones appear in the TCRdb table, and some are missing; sequencing was by immunoSEQ multiplex PCR. Here the sample spans fewer than 95,000 clones, about 74% being singletons. Sequenced material: peripheral blood. The source is a man in his sixties or seventies with COVID-19, enrolled during active disease. CDR3s include the opening cysteine and the closing phenylalanine or tryptophan. Each record gives: CDR3 protein, CDR3 DNA, J gene, D gene, clone size, V gene. D genes are given only for firm matches. For some rows the clone size is stated as once, few or many, or as a class when expanded; others skip it.

CASSQDWDRGRGTEAFF	TGCGCCAGCAGCCAAGATTGGGACAGGGGGCGCGGGACTGAAGCTTTCTTT	TRBJ1-1	TRBD1	.	TRBV4-1
CASSLRNTGELFF	TGCGCCAGCAGCTTGCGGAACACCGGGGAGCTGTTTTTT	TRBJ2-2	.	.	TRBV5-1
CASSNRQTINTEAFF	TGTGCCAGCAGTAACCGACAGACAATAAACACTGAAGCTTTCTTT	TRBJ1-1	.	once	TRBV6-5
CASSFGAHTEAFF	TGTGCCAGCAGCTTTGGGGCCCACACTGAAGCTTTCTTT	TRBJ1-1	.	.	TRBV7-8
CASSPWGERPERETQYF	TGTGCCAGCTCACCATGGGGGGAGCGGCCCGAACGGGAGACCCAGTACTTC	TRBJ2-5	.	.	TRBV18
CASSPPRVLSRTEAFF	TGTGCCAGCAGCCCTCCCAGGGTATTGAGTAGAACTGAAGCTTTCTTT	TRBJ1-1	.	many	TRBV28
CATSETSGRGATGELFF	TGTGCCACCAGTGAGACTAGCGGGCGCGGGGCCACCGGGGAGCTGTTTTTT	TRBJ2-2	TRBD2	.	TRBV24-1
CASSLLNEQFF	TGCGCCAGCAGCCTCCTCAATGAGCAGTTCTTC	TRBJ2-1	.	.	TRBV4-3
CASSGLAGGQNEQFF	TGTGCCAGTAGTGGGCTAGCGGGAGGGCAAAATGAGCAGTTCTTC	TRBJ2-1	TRBD2	few	TRBV19
CAWSPGGSGNTIYF	TGTGCCTGGAGTCCAGGGGGCTCTGGAAACACCATATATTTT	TRBJ1-3	TRBD1	.	TRBV30
CASSASEWGGSYEQYF	TGTGCCAGCAGCGCTTCGGAGTGGGGGGGCTCCTACGAGCAGTACTTC	TRBJ2-7	TRBD2	.	TRBV9
CSVGTGGEKLFF	TGCAGCGTTGGTACCGGGGGGGAAAAACTGTTTTTT	TRBJ1-4	.	.	TRBV29-1
CASSLDAQGVHF	TGTGCCAGCAGCTTGGACGCTCAAGGGGTTCACTTC	TRBJ2-7	.	.	TRBV5-4
CASSFRRGTEAFF	TGTGCCAGCAGCTTTCGGAGGGGCACTGAAGCTTTCTTT	TRBJ1-1	.	.	TRBV11-2
CASGLGQGSTDTQYF	TGTGCTAGTGGTTTGGGACAGGGTAGCACAGATACGCAGTATTTT	TRBJ2-3	TRBD1	.	TRBV12-5
CASSPLWGGGSLYEQYF	TGTGCCAGCAGTCCTCTCTGGGGAGGGGGTTCCCTCTACGAGCAGTACTTC	TRBJ2-7	.	.	TRBV6-6
CASSLEHTEAFF	TGTGCCAGCAGCTTAGAACATACTGAAGCTTTCTTT	TRBJ1-1	.	.	TRBV7-2
CASSVLADSGNTIYF	TGTGCCAGCAGCGTTCTTGCAGACTCTGGAAACACCATATATTTT	TRBJ1-3	.	.	TRBV9
CATRGDSNQPQHF	TGTGCTACCAGGGGGGATAGCAATCAGCCCCAGCATTTT	TRBJ1-5	TRBD1	.	TRBV7-2
CSASTGGDTEAFF	TGCAGTGCTAGTACAGGGGGTGACACTGAAGCTTTCTTT	TRBJ1-1	TRBD1	many	TRBV20-1
CASSFIGELFF	TGTGCCAGCAGTTTTATCGGGGAGCTGTTTTTT	TRBJ2-2	.	.	TRBV27
CASTLSDEQFF	TGCGCCAGCACCTTATCGGATGAGCAGTTCTTC	TRBJ2-1	.	.	TRBV5-1
CASTERGHNWVGGNIQYF	TGCGCCAGCACCGAGAGGGGACACAATTGGGTTGGGGGAAACATTCAGTACTTC	TRBJ2-4	.	.	TRBV10-1
CATSDTGPGQGVGGNQPQHF	TGTGCCACCAGTGACACAGGACCGGGACAGGGGGTCGGAGGCAATCAGCCCCAGCATTTT	TRBJ1-5	TRBD1	.	TRBV24-1
CASRLLAGGGTDTQYF	TGTGCCAGCAGACTATTAGCGGGAGGCGGGACAGATACGCAGTATTTT	TRBJ2-3	TRBD2	.	TRBV27
CASSLGTVQETQYF	TGTGCCAGCAGCTTAGGGACAGTTCAAGAGACCCAGTACTTC	TRBJ2-5	.	.	TRBV13
CASTRTGGLNEQYF	TGTGCCAGCACGCGGACAGGGGGCTTAAACGAGCAGTACTTC	TRBJ2-7	TRBD1	few	TRBV2
CASSRQTGGYTF	TGTGCCAGCAGCCGACAGACTGGTGGCTACACCTTC	TRBJ1-2	.	.	TRBV3-1/TRBV3-2
CASSFSGSTDEQFF	TGTGCCAGCAGTTTTAGCGGGAGTACGGATGAGCAGTTCTTC	TRBJ2-1	TRBD2	.	TRBV6-4
CASSLQGDNSPLHF	TGTGCCAGCAGCCTACAGGGGGATAATTCACCCCTCCACTTT	TRBJ1-6	TRBD1	.	TRBV7-3
CASSYRGGTQYF	TGTGCCAGCAGTTACAGGGGGGGGACCCAGTACTTC	TRBJ2-5	.	.	TRBV6-5
CASSSPGLAGLRRTYEQYF	TGTGCCAGCAGCTCCCCGGGGCTAGCGGGTCTACGAAGAACCTACGAGCAGTACTTC	TRBJ2-7	TRBD2	.	TRBV11-2
CASSMGLPYEQYF	TGTGCCAGCAGCATGGGACTACCCTACGAGCAGTACTTC	TRBJ2-7	TRBD2	.	TRBV6-6
CASSQRGFSGRGETQYF	TGTGCCAGCAGCCAAAGGGGGTTTAGCGGGAGAGGGGAGACCCAGTACTTC	TRBJ2-5	TRBD2	few	TRBV4-2
CASSSGQGADGYTF	TGTGCCAGCAGTTCGGGACAGGGGGCGGACGGCTACACCTTC	TRBJ1-2	TRBD1	.	TRBV28
CASSIAGGSGEQYF	TGTGCCAGCAGTATCGCCGGGGGGTCTGGCGAGCAGTACTTC	TRBJ2-7	TRBD2	.	TRBV6-2/TRBV6-3
CASSKPLTGGRRANEKLFF	TGTGCCAGTAGTAAGCCCTTGACAGGGGGCCGCCGGGCTAATGAAAAACTGTTTTTT	TRBJ1-4	TRBD1	.	TRBV19
CAIATGSSSGETQYF	TGTGCCATCGCCACAGGTAGTTCGTCTGGCGAGACCCAGTACTTC	TRBJ2-5	.	.	TRBV6-5
CAISQILGSSTDTQYF	TGTGCCATCAGTCAGATCCTAGGTTCTAGCACAGATACGCAGTATTTT	TRBJ2-3	.	few	TRBV10-3
CASSLGLGGAELFF	TGTGCCAGCAGCTTAGGCCTAGGGGGCGCGGAGCTGTTTTTT	TRBJ2-2	TRBD1	.	TRBV7-9
CASSFADSTYGYTF	TGTGCCAGCAGTTTCGCCGACAGTACCTATGGCTACACCTTC	TRBJ1-2	.	few	TRBV6-6
CASSDGVGNEQFF	TGTGCCAGCAGTGACGGGGTTGGGAATGAGCAGTTCTTC	TRBJ2-1	.	once	TRBV6-1
CASSVVPGEQFF	TGTGCCAGCAGCGTAGTCCCGGGTGAGCAGTTCTTC	TRBJ2-1	.	.	TRBV9
CASSQGGEKLFF	TGTGCCAGCAGCCAAGGGGGCGAAAAACTGTTTTTT	TRBJ1-4	.	once	TRBV3-1/TRBV3-2
CASNWDRVREYF	TGTGCCAGCAATTGGGACAGGGTAAGGGAGTACTTC	TRBJ2-7	TRBD1	.	TRBV2
CASSETGLTEAFF	TGTGCCAGCAGTGAAACAGGGCTCACTGAAGCTTTCTTT	TRBJ1-1	.	few	TRBV12-3/TRBV12-4
CASINLWSSGSTGSTDTQYF	TGTGCCAGCATAAATCTTTGGTCTAGCGGATCAACGGGGTCCACAGATACGCAGTATTTT	TRBJ2-3	TRBD2	.	TRBV27
CASSYRGGGDNEQFF	TGTGCCAGCAGCTACCGGGGGGGAGGGGACAATGAGCAGTTCTTC	TRBJ2-1	TRBD2	.	TRBV3-1/TRBV3-2
CAIRGGTNTGELFF	TGTGCCATCAGGGGCGGGACGAACACCGGGGAGCTGTTTTTT	TRBJ2-2	.	.	TRBV10-3
CASSVSVTGETGELFF	TGTGCCAGCAGCGTGTCCGTTACAGGGGAAACCGGGGAGCTGTTTTTT	TRBJ2-2	TRBD1	.	TRBV9
CASSSSPELLDNEQFF	TGTGCCAGCAGCTCCTCTCCCGAGCTCCTTGACAATGAGCAGTTCTTC	TRBJ2-1	.	once	TRBV9